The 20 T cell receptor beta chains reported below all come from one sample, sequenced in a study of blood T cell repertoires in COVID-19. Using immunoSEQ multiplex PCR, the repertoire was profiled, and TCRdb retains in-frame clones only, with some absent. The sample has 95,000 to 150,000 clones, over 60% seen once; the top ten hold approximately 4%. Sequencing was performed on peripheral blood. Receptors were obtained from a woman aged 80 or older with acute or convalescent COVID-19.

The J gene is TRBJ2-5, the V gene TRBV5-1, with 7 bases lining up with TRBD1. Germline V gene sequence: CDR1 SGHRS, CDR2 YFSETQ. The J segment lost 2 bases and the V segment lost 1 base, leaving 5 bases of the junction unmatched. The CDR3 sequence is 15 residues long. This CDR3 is CASSLYPGQQETQYF. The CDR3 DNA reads TGCGCCAGCAGCTTGTATCCGGGACAGCAAGAGACCCAGTACTTC. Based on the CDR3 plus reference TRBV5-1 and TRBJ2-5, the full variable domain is KAGVTQTPRYLIKTRGQQVTLSCSPISGHRSVSWYQQTPGQGLQFLFEYFSETQRNKGNFPGRFSGRQFSNSRSEMNVSTLELGDSALYLCASSLYPGQQETQYFGPGTRLLVL.

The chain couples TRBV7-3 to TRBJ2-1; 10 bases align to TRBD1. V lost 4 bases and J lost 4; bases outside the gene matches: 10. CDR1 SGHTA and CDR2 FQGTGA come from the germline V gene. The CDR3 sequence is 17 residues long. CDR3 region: CASSYPPGQGKYNEQFF. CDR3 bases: TGTGCCAGCAGCTACCCTCCGGGACAGGGGAAATACAATGAGCAGTTCTTC.

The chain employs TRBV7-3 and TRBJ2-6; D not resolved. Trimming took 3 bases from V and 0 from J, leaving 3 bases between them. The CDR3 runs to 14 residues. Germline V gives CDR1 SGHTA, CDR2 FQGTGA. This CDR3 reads CASSLYSGANVLTF. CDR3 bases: TGTGCCAGCAGCTTGTACTCTGGGGCCAACGTCCTGACTTTC.

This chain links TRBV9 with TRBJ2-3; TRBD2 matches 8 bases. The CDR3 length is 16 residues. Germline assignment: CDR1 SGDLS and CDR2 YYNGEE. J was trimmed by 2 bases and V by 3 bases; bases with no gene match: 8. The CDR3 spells CASSAMGLGFTDTQYF. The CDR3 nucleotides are TGTGCCAGCAGCGCCATGGGACTAGGTTTCACAGATACGCAGTATTTT.

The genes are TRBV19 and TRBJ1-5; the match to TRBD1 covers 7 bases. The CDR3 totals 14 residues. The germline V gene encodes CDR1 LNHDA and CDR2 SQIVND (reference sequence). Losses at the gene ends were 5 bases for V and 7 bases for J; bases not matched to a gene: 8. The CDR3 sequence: CASSPDRRSQPQHF. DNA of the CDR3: TGTGCCAGTAGTCCGGACAGGAGGAGCCAGCCCCAGCATTTT.

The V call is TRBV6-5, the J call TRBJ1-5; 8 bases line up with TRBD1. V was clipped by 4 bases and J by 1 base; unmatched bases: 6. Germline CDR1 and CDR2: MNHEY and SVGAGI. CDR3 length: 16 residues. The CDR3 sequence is CASSSQGAQSNQPQHF. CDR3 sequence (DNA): TGTGCCAGCAGTTCTCAGGGGGCGCAGAGCAATCAGCCCCAGCATTTT.

Here the CDR3 reads CASTTLTGSYEQYF. The CDR3 DNA sequence: TGTGCCAGCACTACGCTGACAGGCTCCTACGAGCAGTACTTC. This chain uses TRBV28 with TRBJ2-7, with D tentatively TRBD1 (6 bases). The CDR3 length is 14 residues. V gave up 7 bases and J gave up 0 bases, with 13 bases separating them. Germline V lookup: CDR1 MDHEN, CDR2 SYDVKM. The complete variable domain, with remaining parts taken from reference TRBV28 and TRBJ2-7, reads DVKVTQSSRYLVKRTGEKVFLECVQDMDHENMFWYRQDPGLGLRLIYFSYDVKMKEKGDIPEGYSVSREKKERFSLILESASTNQTSMYLCASTTLTGSYEQYFGPGTRLTVT.

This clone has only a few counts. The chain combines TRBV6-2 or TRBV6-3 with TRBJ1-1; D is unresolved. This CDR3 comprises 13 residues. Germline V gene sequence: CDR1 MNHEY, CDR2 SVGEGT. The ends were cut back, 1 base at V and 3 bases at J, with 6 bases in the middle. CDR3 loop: CASSYFSDTEAFF. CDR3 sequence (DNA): TGTGCCAGCAGTTACTTCTCGGACACTGAAGCTTTCTTT.

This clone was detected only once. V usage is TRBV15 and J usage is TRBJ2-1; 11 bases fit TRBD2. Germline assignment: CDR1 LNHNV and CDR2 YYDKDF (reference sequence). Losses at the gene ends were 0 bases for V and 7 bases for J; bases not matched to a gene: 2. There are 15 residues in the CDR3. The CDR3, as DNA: TGTGCCACCAGCAGAGAGAGGACTAGCGGGAATGAGCAGTTCTTC. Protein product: CATSRERTSGNEQFF.

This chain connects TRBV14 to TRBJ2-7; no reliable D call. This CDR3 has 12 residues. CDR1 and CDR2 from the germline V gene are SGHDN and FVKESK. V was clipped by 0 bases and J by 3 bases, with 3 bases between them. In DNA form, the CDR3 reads TGTGCCAGCAGCCAAGACCGCTACGAGCAGTACTTC. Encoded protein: CASSQDRYEQYF.

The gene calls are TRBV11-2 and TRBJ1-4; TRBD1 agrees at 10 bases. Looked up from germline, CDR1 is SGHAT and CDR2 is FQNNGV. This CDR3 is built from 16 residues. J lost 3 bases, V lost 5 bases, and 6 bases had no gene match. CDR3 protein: CASSPQGTGANEKLFF. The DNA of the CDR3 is TGTGCCAGCAGCCCCCAGGGGACAGGGGCTAATGAAAAACTGTTTTTT. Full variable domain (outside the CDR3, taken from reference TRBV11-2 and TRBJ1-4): EAGVAQSPRYKIIEKRQSVAFWCNPISGHATLYWYQQILGQGPKLLIQFQNNGVVDDSQLPKDRFSAERLKGVDSTLKIQPAKLEDSAVYLCASSPQGTGANEKLFFGSGTQLSVL.

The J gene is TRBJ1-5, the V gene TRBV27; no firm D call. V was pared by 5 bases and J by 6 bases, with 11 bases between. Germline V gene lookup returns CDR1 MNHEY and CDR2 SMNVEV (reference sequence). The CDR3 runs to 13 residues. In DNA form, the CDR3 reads TGTGCCAGCAGTATTTCGGGGTTTCAGCCCCAGCATTTT. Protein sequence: CASSISGFQPQHF.

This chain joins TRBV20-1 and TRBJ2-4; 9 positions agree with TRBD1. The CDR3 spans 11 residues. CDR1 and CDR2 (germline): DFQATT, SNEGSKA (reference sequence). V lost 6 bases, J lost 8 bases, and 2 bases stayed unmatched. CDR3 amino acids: CSARTGDIQYF. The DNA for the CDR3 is TGCAGTGCCAGGACAGGGGACATTCAGTACTTC.

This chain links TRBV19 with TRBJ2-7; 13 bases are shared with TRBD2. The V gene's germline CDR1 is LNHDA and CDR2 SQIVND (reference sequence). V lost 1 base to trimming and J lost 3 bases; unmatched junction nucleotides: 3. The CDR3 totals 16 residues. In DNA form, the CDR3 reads TGTGCCAGTAGTATAGGACTAGCGGGAGGTCTCTACGAGCAGTACTTC. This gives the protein CASSIGLAGGLYEQYF.

Here the CDR3 DNA reads TGTGCCAGCTCGCCCGTTGCGGGGACAGGGAATGAAGCTTTCTTT. It yields the protein CASSPVAGTGNEAFF. The chain combines TRBV18 with TRBJ1-1; 9 nucleotides line up with TRBD1. From germline, CDR1 is KGHSH and CDR2 LQKENI. The CDR3 runs 15 residues. Trimming cost V 6 bases and J 7 bases; bases outside gene matches: 12.

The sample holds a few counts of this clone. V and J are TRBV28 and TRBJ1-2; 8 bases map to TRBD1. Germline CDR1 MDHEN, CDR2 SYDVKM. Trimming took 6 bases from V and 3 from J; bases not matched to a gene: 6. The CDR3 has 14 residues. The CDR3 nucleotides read TGTGCCAGCAGGGGACAGGCCCCTGACTATGGCTACACCTTC. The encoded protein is CASRGQAPDYGYTF.

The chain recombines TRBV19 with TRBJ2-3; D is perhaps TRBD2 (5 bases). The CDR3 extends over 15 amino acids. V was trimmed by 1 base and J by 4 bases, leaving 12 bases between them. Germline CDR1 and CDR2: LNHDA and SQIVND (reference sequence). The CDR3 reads CASSIADGGADTQYF. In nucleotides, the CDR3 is TGTGCCAGTAGTATAGCCGACGGAGGAGCAGATACGCAGTATTTT.

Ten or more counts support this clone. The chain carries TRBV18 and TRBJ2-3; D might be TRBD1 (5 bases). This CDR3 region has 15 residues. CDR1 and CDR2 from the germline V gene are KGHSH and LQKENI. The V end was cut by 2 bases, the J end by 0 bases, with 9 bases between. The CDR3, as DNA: TGTGCCAGCTCACCATACCCAGGGAGCACAGATACGCAGTATTTT. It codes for CASSPYPGSTDTQYF.

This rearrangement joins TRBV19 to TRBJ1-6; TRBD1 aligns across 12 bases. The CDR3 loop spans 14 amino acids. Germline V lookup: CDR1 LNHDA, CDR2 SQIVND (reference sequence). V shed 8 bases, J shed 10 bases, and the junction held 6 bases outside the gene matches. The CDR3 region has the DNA TGTGCCAGTTCCGGGACAGGGGGCAGGTCACCCCTCCACTTT. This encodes CASSGTGGRSPLHF.

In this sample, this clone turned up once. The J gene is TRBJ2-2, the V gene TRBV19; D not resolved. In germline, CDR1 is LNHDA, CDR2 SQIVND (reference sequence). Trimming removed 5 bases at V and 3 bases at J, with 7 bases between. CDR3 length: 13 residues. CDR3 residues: CASSPSHTGELFF. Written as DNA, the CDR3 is TGTGCCAGTAGTCCCTCCCACACCGGGGAGCTGTTTTTT.